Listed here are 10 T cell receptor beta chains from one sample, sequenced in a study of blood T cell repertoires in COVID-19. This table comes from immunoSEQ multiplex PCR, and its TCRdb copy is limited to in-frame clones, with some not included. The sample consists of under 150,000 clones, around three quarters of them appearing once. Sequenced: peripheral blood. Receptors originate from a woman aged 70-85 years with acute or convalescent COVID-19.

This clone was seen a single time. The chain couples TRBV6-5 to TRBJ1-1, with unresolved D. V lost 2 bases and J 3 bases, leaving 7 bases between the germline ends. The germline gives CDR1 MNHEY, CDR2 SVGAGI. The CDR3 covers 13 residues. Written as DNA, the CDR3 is TGTGCCAGCAGTTACCGTTATGACACTGAAGCTTTCTTT. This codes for CASSYRYDTEAFF.

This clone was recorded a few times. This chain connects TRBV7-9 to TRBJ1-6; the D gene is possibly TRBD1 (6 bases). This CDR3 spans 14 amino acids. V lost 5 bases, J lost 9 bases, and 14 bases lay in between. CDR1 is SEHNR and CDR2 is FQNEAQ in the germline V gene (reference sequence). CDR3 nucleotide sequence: TGTGCCAGCAGCCGAGTACAGGGAGCTTCACCCCTCCACTTT. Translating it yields CASSRVQGASPLHF.

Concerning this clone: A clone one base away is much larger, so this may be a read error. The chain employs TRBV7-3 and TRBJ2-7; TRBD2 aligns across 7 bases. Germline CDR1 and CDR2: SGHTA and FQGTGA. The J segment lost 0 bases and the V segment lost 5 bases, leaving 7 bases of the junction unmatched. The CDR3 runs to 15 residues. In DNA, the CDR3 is TGTGCCAGCAGCCCCCCAGCGGGGAGCTCCTACGAGCAGTACTTC. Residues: CASSPPAGSSYEQYF.

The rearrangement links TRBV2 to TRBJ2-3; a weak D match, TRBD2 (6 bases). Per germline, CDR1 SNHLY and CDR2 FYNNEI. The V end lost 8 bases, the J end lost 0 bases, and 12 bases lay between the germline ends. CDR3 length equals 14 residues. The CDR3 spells CASRERRSTDTQYF. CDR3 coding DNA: TGTGCCAGCCGGGAGCGGAGAAGCACAGATACGCAGTATTTT. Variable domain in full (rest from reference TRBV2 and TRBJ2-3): EPEVTQTPSHQVTQMGQEVILRCVPISNHLYFYWYRQILGQKVEFLVSFYNNEISEKSEIFDDQFSVERPDGSNFTLKIRSTKLEDSAMYFCASRERRSTDTQYFGPGTRLTVL.

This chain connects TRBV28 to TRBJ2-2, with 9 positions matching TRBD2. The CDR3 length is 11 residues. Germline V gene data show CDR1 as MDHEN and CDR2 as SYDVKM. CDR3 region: CVSGRAGELFF. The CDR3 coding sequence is TGTGTTAGCGGGAGAGCCGGGGAGCTGTTTTTT.

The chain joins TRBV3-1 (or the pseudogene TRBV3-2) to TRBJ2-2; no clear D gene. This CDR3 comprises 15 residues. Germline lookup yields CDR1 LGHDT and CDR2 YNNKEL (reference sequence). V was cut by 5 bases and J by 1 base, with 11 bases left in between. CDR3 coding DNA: TGTGCCAGCAGCTATACTAACCTGAACACCGGGGAGCTGTTTTTT. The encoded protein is CASSYTNLNTGELFF.

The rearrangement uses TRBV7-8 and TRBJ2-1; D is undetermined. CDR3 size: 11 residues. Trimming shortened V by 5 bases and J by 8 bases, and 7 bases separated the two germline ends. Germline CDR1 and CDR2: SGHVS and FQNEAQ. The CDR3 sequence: CASSLQYEQFF. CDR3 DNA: TGTGCCAGCAGCCTCCAATATGAGCAGTTCTTC.

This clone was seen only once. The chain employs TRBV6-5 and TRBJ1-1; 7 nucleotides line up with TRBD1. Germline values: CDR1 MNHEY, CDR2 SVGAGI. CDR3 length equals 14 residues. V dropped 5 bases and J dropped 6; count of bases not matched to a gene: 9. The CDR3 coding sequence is TGTGCCAGCAGTCAAACAGGGGATTGGGCTGAAGCTTTCTTT. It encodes CASSQTGDWAEAFF.

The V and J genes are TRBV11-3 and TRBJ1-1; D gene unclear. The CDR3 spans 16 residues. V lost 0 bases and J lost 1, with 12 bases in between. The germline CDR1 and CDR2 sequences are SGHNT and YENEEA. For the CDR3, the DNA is TGTGCCAGCAGCTTAGATCGTAGACATCGGAACACTGAAGCTTTCTTT. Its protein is CASSLDRRHRNTEAFF.

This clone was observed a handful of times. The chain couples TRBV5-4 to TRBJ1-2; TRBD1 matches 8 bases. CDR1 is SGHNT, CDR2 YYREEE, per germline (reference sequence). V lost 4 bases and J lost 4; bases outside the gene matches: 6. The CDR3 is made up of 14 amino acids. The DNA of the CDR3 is TGTGCCAGCAGCCCAGGACAGGGTTCCTATGGCTACACCTTC. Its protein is CASSPGQGSYGYTF.